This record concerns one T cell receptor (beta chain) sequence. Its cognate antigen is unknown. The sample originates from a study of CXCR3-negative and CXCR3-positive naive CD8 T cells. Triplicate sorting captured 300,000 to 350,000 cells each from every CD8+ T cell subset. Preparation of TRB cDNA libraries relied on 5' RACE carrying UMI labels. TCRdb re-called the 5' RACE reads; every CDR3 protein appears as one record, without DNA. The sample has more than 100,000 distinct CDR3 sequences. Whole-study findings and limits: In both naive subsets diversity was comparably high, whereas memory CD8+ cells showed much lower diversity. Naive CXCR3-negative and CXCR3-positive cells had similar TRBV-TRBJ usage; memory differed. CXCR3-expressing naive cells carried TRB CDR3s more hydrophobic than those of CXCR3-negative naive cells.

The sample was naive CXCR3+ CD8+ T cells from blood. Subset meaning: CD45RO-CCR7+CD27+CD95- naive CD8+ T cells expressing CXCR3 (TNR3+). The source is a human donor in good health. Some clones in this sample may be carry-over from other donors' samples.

CDR3 residues: CASSPGTVLNEKLFF. V usage is TRBV27 and J usage is TRBJ1-4; the TRBD1 assignment by TCRdb is unverifiable without DNA. CDR3 size: 15 residues. Germline CDR1 reads MNHEY; CDR2 reads SMNVEV (reference sequence). Full variable domain (outside the CDR3, taken from reference TRBV27 and TRBJ1-4): EAQVTQNPRYLITVTGKKLTVTCSQNMNHEYMSWYRQDPGLGLRQIYYSMNVEVTDKGDVPEGYKVSRKEKRNFPLILESPSPNQTSLYFCASSPGTVLNEKLFFGSGTQLSVL.